The following is a TCR beta chain sequence with its context. It lacks a known antigen. The input lacks base qualities; no much larger clone sits a single base away. This sample stems from a study of OX40 agonist ivuxolimab in advanced cancers. As for the study more broadly: The costimulatory receptor OX40 (CD134) was targeted by ivuxolimab, a fully human IgG2 agonistic monoclonal antibody. Intravenous ivuxolimab was administered to patients every 2 weeks at six dose levels: 0.01, 0.1, 0.3, 1.5, 3 and 10 mg/kg. Among the 52 dose-escalation patients, approximately 20 had hepatocellular carcinoma, approximately 15 melanoma, 9 renal cell carcinoma and 9 head and neck cancer. A male proportion of 75% to 85% and a mean age of 60 years, ranging from about 20 to 80, were recorded for the dose-escalation cohort. Patients were allowed to have had prior anti-PD-1, anti-PD-L1 or anti-CTLA-4 therapy, and 30% to 40% of the dose-escalation patients had been treated with checkpoint inhibitors. Partial responses occurred in three dose-escalation patients: two with cutaneous melanoma and one with hepatocellular carcinoma. Peripheral TCRbeta sequencing was intended to test whether TCR sequence diversity was altered and clonal T-cell expansion was caused by ivuxolimab. The paper describes the monotherapy dose-escalation part (N of about 54 patients) of the phase I trial of ivuxolimab.

To sequence the TCRbeta CDR3 region, genomic DNA was isolated from the sorted cells. The immunoSEQ Assay was used for sequencing of TCRbeta CDR3 regions. The clones in this table, taken by TCRdb from immuneACCESS, are in-frame only. Not every clone is retained; where verified, under half of the shortfall comes from an unresolved V gene, and the cause of the rest is unknown. This sample gives some 70,000 clones in total; 70% to 90% of them show up just once. The top ten constitute around 8.2% of the sample. The study at large found these results: After ivuxolimab, CD8+ T cells had more expanded clones than CD4+ T cells on average. In partial responders in the 0.1-3.0 mg/kg groups, normalized peripheral clonal expansion was found to be among the lowest, especially among CD8+ T cells. The antigen specificity of the peripheral T cells that underwent clonal expansion was not determined. At doses of 0.1 to 3.0 mg/kg, clonal expansion of both CD4+ and CD8+ T cells in blood was seen between baseline and week 6. Low levels of normalized T-cell clonal expansion were also shown by some nonresponding patients.

The trial excluded patients who had a history of autoimmune disease or who were on systemic immunosuppression. Peripheral blood for TCR sequencing was drawn from every dose cohort at baseline, at cycle 4 day 1 and at cycle 7 day 1. Samples came from an open-label, multicenter, first-in-human phase I dose-escalation trial of ivuxolimab. Adults with locally advanced or metastatic melanoma, renal cell carcinoma, hepatocellular carcinoma or head and neck squamous cell carcinoma were enrolled in the trial. CD4+ and CD8+ T cells were sorted separately from peripheral blood before TCR sequencing. The source material was CD4+ or CD8+ T cells sorted from blood, sampled in a trial of the OX40 agonist ivuxolimab. This sequence originates from an adult with an advanced solid tumor such as melanoma, head and neck, liver or kidney cancer.

The CDR3 here reads CSVVDRRIHEQYF. The nucleotide sequence is TGCAGCGTGGTAGACAGGCGCATACACGAGCAGTACTTC. Recombination linked TRBV29-1 to TRBJ2-7, with a weak D call of TRBD1 (6 bases match). CDR1 SQVTM and CDR2 ANQGSEA are derived from the germline V gene. The CDR3 runs 13 residues from the cysteine to the phenylalanine. The CDR3 DNA has 39 bases and is translated from base 1. V gives up 6 bases and J gives up 5 bases, and the segment between their germline ends measures 17 bases.